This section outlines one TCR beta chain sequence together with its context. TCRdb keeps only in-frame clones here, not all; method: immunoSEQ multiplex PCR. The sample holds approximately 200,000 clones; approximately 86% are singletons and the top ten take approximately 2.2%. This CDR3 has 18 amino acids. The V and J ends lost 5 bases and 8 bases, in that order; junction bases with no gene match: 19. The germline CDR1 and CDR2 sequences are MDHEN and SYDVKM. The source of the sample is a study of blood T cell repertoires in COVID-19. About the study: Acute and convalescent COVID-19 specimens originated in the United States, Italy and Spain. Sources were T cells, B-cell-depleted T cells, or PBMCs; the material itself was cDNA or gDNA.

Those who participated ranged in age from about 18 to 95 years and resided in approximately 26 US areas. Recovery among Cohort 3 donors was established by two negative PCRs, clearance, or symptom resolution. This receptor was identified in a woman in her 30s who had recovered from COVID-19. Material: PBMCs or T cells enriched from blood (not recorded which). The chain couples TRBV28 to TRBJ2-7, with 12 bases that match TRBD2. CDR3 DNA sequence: TGTGCCAGCAGTGGATTCCAACTAGCGGGAGGTAAACCGTACAAGCAGTACTTC. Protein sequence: CASSGFQLAGGKPYKQYF.